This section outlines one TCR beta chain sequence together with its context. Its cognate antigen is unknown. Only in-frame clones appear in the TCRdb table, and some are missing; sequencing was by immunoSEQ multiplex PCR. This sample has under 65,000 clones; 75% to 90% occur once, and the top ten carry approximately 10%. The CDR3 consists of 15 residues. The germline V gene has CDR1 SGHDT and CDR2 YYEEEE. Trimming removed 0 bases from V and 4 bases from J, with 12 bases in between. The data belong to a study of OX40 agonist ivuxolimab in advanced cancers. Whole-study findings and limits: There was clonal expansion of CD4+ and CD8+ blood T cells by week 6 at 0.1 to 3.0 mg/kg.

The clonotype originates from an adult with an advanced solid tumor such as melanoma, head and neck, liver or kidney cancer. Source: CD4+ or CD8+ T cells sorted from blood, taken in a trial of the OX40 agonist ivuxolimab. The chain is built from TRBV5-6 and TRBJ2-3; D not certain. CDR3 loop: CASSLGPPVSDTQYF. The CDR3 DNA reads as TGTGCCAGCAGCTTGGGACCCCCAGTCTCAGATACGCAGTATTTT.